This T cell receptor beta chain was sequenced for a study of OX40 agonist ivuxolimab in advanced cancers. Study-wide context: Patients were given ivuxolimab, an antibody that agonizes OX40 (CD134). Patients were dosed intravenously with ivuxolimab at 0.01 to 10 mg/kg every 2 weeks. Findings and caveats of the study: Expanded clones were, on average, more numerous among CD8+ T cells than CD4+.

Worth noting for this clone: Its matching antigen is unknown.

Clones were read by immunoSEQ multiplex PCR, and TCRdb kept only the in-frame ones, dropping some. The sample consists of about 55,000 clones, about 88% of them appearing once. Germline CDR1 reads SQVTM; CDR2 reads ANQGSEA. V lost 6 bases and J lost 2; bases outside the gene matches: 5. CDR3 size: 15 residues. This rearrangement joins TRBV29-1 to TRBJ2-2, with 11 bases identical to TRBD2. The sequences come from CD4+ or CD8+ T cells sorted from blood, collected in a trial of the OX40 agonist ivuxolimab. This clonotype originated in an adult with an advanced solid tumor such as melanoma, head and neck, liver or kidney cancer. CDR3 sequence: CSVGTSGGNTGELFF. CDR3 sequence (DNA): TGCAGCGTGGGAACTAGCGGGGGAAACACCGGGGAGCTGTTTTTT.